These T cell receptor beta chains were read from a single sample in a study of cytotoxic CD8 clonotypes in ibrutinib-treated CLL. The protocol was immunoSEQ multiplex PCR, while the TCRdb copy is restricted to in-frame clones and leaves out a portion. The sample includes hundreds of thousands of clones, around three quarters of them seen just once. Sequenced here: PBMCs, sampled after 24 months of ibrutinib treatment. The receptors here all came from a human donor with chronic lymphocytic leukemia. Each CDR3 is given with its conserved first and last residue. D genes are given only for firm matches. Rows give clone size only sometimes, using once, few, many, or a class for an expanded clone.

>.|TRBV6-5|.|TRBJ1-5
TGTGCCAGCAGTTGGGGGGCTGGCAATCAGCCCCAGCATTTT
CASSWGAGNQPQHF
>TRBD2|TRBV14|.|TRBJ2-3
TGTGCCAGCAGCCAAGATTGGGAGGGAAGGGCGAGGACAGATACGCAGTATTTT
CASSQDWEGRARTDTQYF
>.|TRBV19|.|TRBJ1-2
TGTGCCAGTAAGGCGAGAGCAGATAGATGGAATGGCTACACCTTC
CASKARADRWNGYTF
>.|TRBV28|few|TRBJ2-7
TGTGCCAGCAGAACAACCTCAGGGGGGGGCGAGCAGTACTTC
CASRTTSGGGEQYF
>.|TRBV5-1|few|TRBJ2-3
TGCGCCAGCAGCCCCGAACCACAGGGTGGGACAGATACGCAGTATTTT
CASSPEPQGGTDTQYF
>.|TRBV19|.|TRBJ2-7
TGTGCCAGTAGTCCCCGTAGCACGGGGGAGCAGTACTTC
CASSPRSTGEQYF
>.|TRBV11-2|few|TRBJ2-7
TGTGCCAGCAGCTTATTCGTCGCCCCCGCGGCCGAGCAGTACTTC
CASSLFVAPAAEQYF
>TRBD2|TRBV10-3|few|TRBJ2-2
TGTGCCATCAGTGAAACGGGACTAGCGAGTCCCGGGGAGCTGTTTTTT
CAISETGLASPGELFF
>.|TRBV25-1|.|TRBJ1-3
TGTGCCAGCAGTGGGACCCCGGGCACCATATATTTT
CASSGTPGTIYF
>TRBD1|TRBV2|.|TRBJ2-1
TGTGCCAGCGGAAAGGGGGACAGGGTAAATGAGCAGTTCTTC
CASGKGDRVNEQFF
>.|TRBV6-5|.|TRBJ2-7
TGTGCCAGCAGTTACTCGAATCTGGCCGAGCAGTACTTC
CASSYSNLAEQYF
>.|TRBV27|.|TRBJ2-1
TGTGCCAGCAGTTTGCGGGCTGAGCAGTTCTTC
CASSLRAEQFF
>.|TRBV6-5|once|TRBJ2-1
TGTGCCAGTGGCCCCGGGATTGAGCAGTTCTTC
CASGPGIEQFF
>TRBD2|TRBV27|.|TRBJ2-5
TGTGCCAGCCGAACTAGCGGCCAAGAGACCCAGTACTTC
CASRTSGQETQYF
>TRBD2|TRBV7-8|.|TRBJ2-2
TGTGCCAGCAGCGGAGGACTAGCGGGTAAAGGCGGGGAGCTGTTTTTT
CASSGGLAGKGGELFF
>.|TRBV29-1|.|TRBJ2-7
TGCAGCGTTGAAGGTGGCGTCTCCTACGAGCAGTACTTC
CSVEGGVSYEQYF
>.|TRBV10-2|.|TRBJ2-3
TGCGCCAGCAGTGAGGTATTGCAGGGAGGAGATACGCAGTATTTT
CASSEVLQGGDTQYF
>.|TRBV28|few|TRBJ1-2
TGTGCCAGCAGTTCAACAGCTTTTGGAACTTATGGCTACACCTTC
CASSSTAFGTYGYTF
>.|TRBV15|.|TRBJ2-5
TGTGCCACCAGCAGAGATATAGGGTTCGGAGAGACCCAGTACTTC
CATSRDIGFGETQYF
>.|TRBV7-3|.|TRBJ2-7
TGTGCCAGCAGCTTAACCCCCACCTACGAGCAGTACTTC
CASSLTPTYEQYF
>.|TRBV5-1|.|TRBJ2-1
TGCGCCAGCAGCTTGGGACTAAATGAGCAGTTCTTC
CASSLGLNEQFF
>.|TRBV28|.|TRBJ2-2
TGTGCCAGCAGTTTAGAAGCCGGGGAGCTGTTTTTT
CASSLEAGELFF
>.|TRBV27|.|TRBJ2-6
TGTGCCAGCAGTTCCCTTCCCAACGTCCTGACTTTC
CASSSLPNVLTF
>.|TRBV4-1|.|TRBJ1-1
TGCGCCAGCAGCCAAGACCCCGGGAGCTTAGGGGACACTGAAGCTTTCTTT
CASSQDPGSLGDTEAFF
>TRBD1|TRBV6-5|.|TRBJ2-2
TGTGCCAGCAGGTTATCGGGGACAGAAGGCACGGAGCTGTTTTTT
CASRLSGTEGTELFF
>.|TRBV25-1|.|TRBJ2-4
TGTGCCAGCGGGAGCCCGATTGGGAACATTCAGTACTTC
CASGSPIGNIQYF
>TRBD1|TRBV6-5|.|TRBJ1-5
TGTGCCAGCAGGGGGACAGGGGGCGGCAATCAGCCCCAGCATTTT
CASRGTGGGNQPQHF
>.|TRBV7-8|many|TRBJ2-7
TGTGCCAGCAGCGAGCTTCCCGTAGCTTCGGGGGAGCAGTACTTC
CASSELPVASGEQYF
>.|TRBV4-2|.|TRBJ2-2
TGTGCCAGCAGCCAGCTGGCGGGCAACACCGGGGAGCTGTTTTTT
CASSQLAGNTGELFF
>.|TRBV11-2|.|TRBJ2-3
TGTGCCAGCAGCTTAGCCGGAGATGCAGATACGCAGTATTTT
CASSLAGDADTQYF
>.|TRBV29-1|few|TRBJ2-5
TGCAGCGTTGATGCTGGGCAAGAGACCCAGTACTTC
CSVDAGQETQYF
>TRBD2|TRBV7-2|.|TRBJ2-1
TGTGCCAGCAGCACGCGGACTAGCGGGCGGAATGAGCAGTTCTTC
CASSTRTSGRNEQFF
>.|TRBV2|few|TRBJ1-5
TGTGCCAGCAGTGACAGGGGAGGAGGACAGCCCCAGCATTTT
CASSDRGGGQPQHF
>TRBD2|TRBV2|.|TRBJ2-7
TGTGCCAGCAGTGAAGGGCTAGCGGGAGTCTACGAGCAGTACTTC
CASSEGLAGVYEQYF
>.|TRBV14|.|TRBJ2-7
TGTGCCAGCAGCCCTGCGGGGTACGAGCAGTACTTC
CASSPAGYEQYF
>.|TRBV2|.|TRBJ1-5
TGTGCCAGCAGTGAGGTTTTAGCCGATCAGCCCCAGCATTTT
CASSEVLADQPQHF
>TRBD1|TRBV28|.|TRBJ2-7
TGTGCCAGCAGTTCACCGGGACAGGTCACCTACGAGCAGTACTTC
CASSSPGQVTYEQYF
>TRBD1|TRBV19|.|TRBJ2-7
TGTGCCAGTAGTGATCAGGGGGCGGCCGAGCAGTACTTC
CASSDQGAAEQYF
>TRBD1|TRBV29-1|.|TRBJ2-7
TGCAGCGTGTACGGGACAGTCAACGAGCAGTACTTC
CSVYGTVNEQYF
>TRBD2|TRBV18|few|TRBJ2-1
TGTGCCAGCTCACCGGATCGGACTAGCGGTTACAATGAGCAGTTCTTC
CASSPDRTSGYNEQFF
>TRBD1|TRBV14|.|TRBJ2-5
TGTGCCAGCAGCCAAGAAGTGGCAGGGGGCAATCAGTACTTC
CASSQEVAGGNQYF
>TRBD1|TRBV6-1|.|TRBJ2-3
TGTGCCAGCATATTTACAGGGGGCACAGATACGCAGTATTTT
CASIFTGGTDTQYF
>TRBD1|TRBV7-2|.|TRBJ2-1
TGTGCCAGCAGCTTAGTAGAGGGGGCAGTTGAGCAGTTCTTC
CASSLVEGAVEQFF
>TRBD2|TRBV9|few|TRBJ2-1
TGTGCCAGCAGCGAGGGGACTAGCGGTATTTCCAATGAGCAGTTCTTC
CASSEGTSGISNEQFF
>.|TRBV2|.|TRBJ2-5
TGTGCCAGCGGACAAGAGACCCAGTACTTC
CASGQETQYF
>.|TRBV7-2|once|TRBJ2-7
TGTGCCAGCAGCTTATCTAGCTCCTACGAGCAGTACTTC
CASSLSSSYEQYF
>.|TRBV5-1|.|TRBJ1-5
TGCGCCAGCAGCTTGGGAGGTCAGGGGCAGCCCCAGCATTTT
CASSLGGQGQPQHF
>.|TRBV30|few|TRBJ2-2
TGTGCCTGGAGTCAGGTGTACACCGGGGAGCTGTTTTTT
CAWSQVYTGELFF
>.|TRBV9|.|TRBJ2-1
TGTGCCAGCAGCGTAGCTAGCTCTTTATTATTGGAGCAGTTCTTC
CASSVASSLLLEQFF
>.|TRBV27|.|TRBJ2-7
TGTGCCAGCAGTTTCTTTCTTGGGGCCCCAAACTCCTACGAGCAGTACTTC
CASSFFLGAPNSYEQYF
>.|TRBV7-2|few|TRBJ2-7
TGTGCCAGCAGCTCCTCAGGGTTCGCGCAGTACTTC
CASSSSGFAQYF
>.|TRBV6-5|.|TRBJ2-5
TGTGCCAGCAGTTACGGGACTCGGGTAGAGACCCAGTACTTC
CASSYGTRVETQYF
>TRBD2|TRBV15|.|TRBJ2-5
TGTGCCACCAGCAATACAGCGGGAGGGCCCCGGGAGACCCAGTACTTC
CATSNTAGGPRETQYF